Following are 10 T cell receptor beta chains from one sample sequenced in a study of blood T cell repertoires in COVID-19. The protocol was immunoSEQ multiplex PCR, while the TCRdb copy is restricted to in-frame clones and leaves out a portion. The sample consists of hundreds of thousands of clones, about four fifths of them appearing once. The specimen was peripheral blood. All receptors derive from a woman aged 50 to 65 who had recovered from COVID-19.

V usage is TRBV28 and J usage is TRBJ1-2; the match to TRBD1 covers 7 bases. The CDR3 runs to 14 residues. After removal of 6 bases from V and 8 bases from J, the junction contained 12 bases not matched to a gene. Germline V gene data show CDR1 as MDHEN and CDR2 as SYDVKM. The CDR3 protein is CASSRDSLIRGYTF. As DNA, the CDR3 is TGTGCCAGCAGCCGGGACAGTTTAATTCGGGGCTACACCTTC.

This chain joins TRBV4-1 and TRBJ2-7, with D perhaps TRBD1 (5 bases). The CDR3 is made up of 13 amino acids. Trimming took 1 base from V and 12 from J, leaving 16 bases between them. The V gene's germline CDR1 is MGHRA and CDR2 YSYEKL. The CDR3 loop is CASSQVGQVDRYF. CDR3 coding DNA: TGCGCCAGCAGCCAAGTGGGGCAGGTGGATCGGTACTTC.

The chain couples TRBV5-4 to TRBJ1-5; 7 bases are shared with TRBD1. Trimming took 5 bases from V and 5 from J; bases not matched to a gene: 10. The CDR3 contains 15 residues. CDR1 and CDR2 from the germline V gene are SGHNT and YYREEE (reference sequence). The CDR3 loop is CASSTQGMRDQPQHF. CDR3 nucleotide sequence: TGTGCCAGCAGTACACAGGGGATGAGGGATCAGCCCCAGCATTTT. Using reference TRBV5-4 and TRBJ1-5 for the parts outside the CDR3, the full variable domain is ETGVTQSPTHLIKTRGQQVTLRCSSQSGHNTVSWYQQALGQGPQFIFQYYREEENGRGNFPPRFSGLQFPNYSSELNVNALELDDSALYLCASSTQGMRDQPQHFGDGTRLSIL.

In its sample, this clone was seen once. This chain uses TRBV6-5 with TRBJ1-4; D may be TRBD1 (5 bases). Trimming took 7 bases from V and 4 from J, leaving 13 bases between them. This CDR3 is built from 14 residues. CDR1 and CDR2 (germline): MNHEY, SVGAGI. CDR3 sequence: CASNQDRLNEKLFF. The CDR3 nucleotides read TGTGCCAGCAACCAAGACAGACTTAATGAAAAACTGTTTTTT.

The CDR3 region has the DNA TGTGCCAGCAGTCGGGGGGGCGTAGGTAATGAAAAACTGTTTTTT. It codes for CASSRGGVGNEKLFF. This rearrangement joins TRBV7-2 to TRBJ1-4; possible D gene TRBD1, 6 bases. This CDR3 comprises 15 residues. Looked up from germline, CDR1 is SGHTA and CDR2 is FQGNSA. Trimming took 6 bases from V and 4 from J, leaving 15 bases between them.

The rearrangement uses TRBV30 and TRBJ1-5, with D uncertain. Germline CDR1 GTSNPN, CDR2 SVGIG (reference sequence). The CDR3 is made up of 13 amino acids. Trimming removed 5 bases at V and 0 bases at J, with 8 bases between. The CDR3 DNA is TGTGCCTGGGCCACAGCTAGCAATCAGCCCCAGCATTTT. Amino acid sequence: CAWATASNQPQHF.

Details on this clone: Other DNA sequences in this specimen translate into the identical CDR3. This rearrangement joins TRBV5-1 to TRBJ2-2; 8 nucleotides match TRBD1. The V segment lost 3 bases and the J segment 5 bases; nucleotides outside the gene matches: 6. The CDR3 is 15 residues long. CDR1 is SGHRS, CDR2 YFSETQ, per germline. This CDR3 is CASSSGQGGTGELFF. The CDR3 nucleotides are TGCGCCAGCAGCTCCGGACAGGGTGGGACCGGGGAGCTGTTTTTT.

The J gene is TRBJ2-3, the V gene TRBV7-3; 7 nucleotides agree with TRBD2. This CDR3 spans 15 amino acids. Germline CDR1 reads SGHTA; CDR2 reads FQGTGA. Losses at the gene ends were 5 bases for V and 0 bases for J; bases not matched to a gene: 5. CDR3 DNA: TGTGCCAGCAGCCCCCAGGGACTAAGCACAGATACGCAGTATTTT. It codes for CASSPQGLSTDTQYF.

V usage is TRBV11-3 and J usage is TRBJ1-1; no definite D call. V was cut by 0 bases and J by 9 bases, with 11 bases left in between. CDR3 length equals 13 residues. CDR1 is SGHNT, CDR2 YENEEA, per germline. CDR3 sequence reads: CASSLEGLSKAFF. DNA of the CDR3: TGTGCCAGCAGCTTAGAGGGCCTTTCCAAAGCTTTCTTT.

The V call is TRBV28, the J call TRBJ2-1; 11 bases line up with TRBD2. This CDR3 spans 15 amino acids. Germline-derived CDR1 and CDR2 are MDHEN and SYDVKM. Losses at the gene ends were 6 bases for V and 0 bases for J; bases not matched to a gene: 1. The CDR3 loop is CASSLAGGSYNEQFF. The CDR3 bases are TGTGCCAGCAGCCTAGCGGGAGGCTCCTACAATGAGCAGTTCTTC.